These 2 T cell receptor beta chains came from one sample sequenced in a study of blood T cell repertoires in COVID-19. Libraries were prepared by immunoSEQ multiplex PCR; TCRdb keeps only in-frame clonotypes and omits some of them. The sample records 300,000 to 350,000 clones, roughly 89% being singletons. Sequencing was done on a sample of PBMCs or T cells enriched from blood (not recorded which). The receptors originated from a woman between 18 and 30 years old with acute COVID-19.

This clone was observed a few times. The V and J genes are TRBV4-2 and TRBJ1-1; no clear D. Trimming shortened V by 0 bases and J by 0 bases, and 5 bases separated the two germline ends. Germline CDR1 is LGHNA and CDR2 is YNFKEQ. The CDR3 is 14 residues long. The chain's CDR3 is CASSQERVNTEAFF. In DNA form, the CDR3 reads TGTGCCAGCAGCCAAGAAAGAGTGAACACTGAAGCTTTCTTT.

The chain links TRBV9 to TRBJ1-2, with TRBD1 identical over 9 bases. The CDR3 extends over 15 amino acids. From germline, CDR1 is SGDLS and CDR2 YYNGEE. V was clipped by 4 bases and J by 8 bases; unmatched bases: 12. DNA of the CDR3: TGTGCCAGCAGCCCTCACGAGGGGGGACAGGGAGGCTACACCTTC. This gives the protein CASSPHEGGQGGYTF.